What follows are 10 T cell receptor beta chains derived from one specimen sequenced in a study of regulatory T cells in long-lasting Graves disease. With iRepertoire HTBI primers and Arm-PCR of CDR3 regions, TCR beta libraries were built. TCRdb reprocessed the multiplex PCR reads via MiXCR and lists one record per CDR3 protein. The repertoire holds under 450,000 distinct CDR3 sequences, 23% seen once, with around 26% in the top ten. The time point was: persistent/refractory GD, antithyroid drugs over 5 years with positive TRAb. Generation of the TCR library employed RNA extracted from PBMCs. The sample was peripheral blood mononuclear cells (PBMCs), taken when the disease was refractory, from a patient treated with antithyroid drugs. All receptors come from a female donor with Graves disease.

The chain combines TRBV30 with TRBJ1-2; TRBD1 agrees at 8 bases. V shed 5 bases and J 2 bases; nucleotides not matched to a gene: 13. The CDR3 is made up of 16 amino acids. Germline V gene sequence: CDR1 GTSNPN, CDR2 SVGIG (reference sequence). The CDR3 DNA follows: TGTGCCTGGGGAGACAGGGGAGTGCGCAGGAACTATGGCTACACCTTC. The encoded protein is CAWGDRGVRRNYGYTF.

The chain couples TRBV6-5 to TRBJ1-2; D not certain. Germline CDR1 MNHEY, CDR2 SVGAGI. CDR3 length: 15 amino acids. The germline V and J ends were trimmed by 0 bases and 5 bases, with 13 bases remaining between them. CDR3 sequence: CASSYSRAAVYGYTF. The CDR3 coding sequence is TGTGCCAGCAGTTACTCCCGGGCCGCGGTATATGGCTACACCTTC.

Only a few counts were recorded for this clonotype. The J gene is TRBJ2-1, the V gene TRBV5-1; 7 bases map to TRBD2. CDR1 and CDR2 (germline): SGHRS, YFSETQ. CDR3 length: 16 amino acids. Trimming took 3 bases from V and 0 from J; bases not matched to a gene: 6. The CDR3 DNA follows: TGCGCCAGCAGCTCCGGGACTACCAGCTCCTACAATGAGCAGTTCTTC. Protein sequence: CASSSGTTSSYNEQFF.

This chain connects TRBV12-3 or TRBV12-4 to TRBJ2-2, with 9 bases lining up with TRBD2. With 7 bases clipped from V and 5 bases from J, the junction kept 14 bases outside the gene matches. The CDR3 is 17 residues long. The CDR3 DNA reads as TGTGCCAGCACCCAGAAGGCGGGAGGGCTTAGTACCGGGGAGCTGTTTTTT. Residues: CASTQKAGGLSTGELFF.

This clonotype has a count of ten or more. The chain combines TRBV28 with TRBJ2-7, with a possible D match to TRBD1 (5 bases). The CDR3 runs to 15 residues. CDR1 and CDR2 from the germline V gene are MDHEN and SYDVKM. V lost 3 bases and J 7 bases, leaving 19 bases between the germline ends. The CDR3 protein is CASSFQGARLWEQYF. The CDR3 DNA reads TGTGCCAGCAGTTTCCAAGGGGCAAGGTTGTGGGAGCAGTACTTC.

In its sample, this clonotype was seen a few times. V is TRBV6-1 and J is TRBJ2-7; TRBD1 matches 8 bases. Trimming removed 5 bases from V and 2 bases from J; junction bases left unmatched: 11. CDR1 and CDR2 (germline): MNHNS, SASEGT. This CDR3 contains 16 residues. The DNA of the CDR3 is TGTGCCAGCAGTCCCTGGGGGACAGGAATTACCTACGAGCAGTACTTC. As protein: CASSPWGTGITYEQYF.

The V gene is TRBV20-1, the J gene TRBJ1-2, with TRBD1 identical over 7 bases. The V and J ends lost 3 bases and 4 bases, in that order; junction bases with no gene match: 5. Germline assignment: CDR1 DFQATT and CDR2 SNEGSKA (reference sequence). This CDR3 comprises 13 residues. CDR3 in amino acids: CSASTGVGYGYTF. CDR3 bases: TGCAGTGCTAGTACAGGGGTTGGCTATGGCTACACCTTC.

This clonotype has ten or more counts. The CDR3 is CASQGLYYEQYF. In DNA, the CDR3 is TGTGCCAGTCAGGGGTTATACTACGAGCAGTACTTC. V usage is TRBV28 and J usage is TRBJ2-7, with D tentatively TRBD1 (6 bases). CDR3 size: 12 residues. V lost 9 bases and J lost 3, with 12 bases in between. Germline V gene data show CDR1 as MDHEN and CDR2 as SYDVKM. The full variable domain, its missing parts supplied by reference TRBV28 and TRBJ2-7, is DVKVTQSSRYLVKRTGEKVFLECVQDMDHENMFWYRQDPGLGLRLIYFSYDVKMKEKGDIPEGYSVSREKKERFSLILESASTNQTSMYLCASQGLYYEQYFGPGTRLTVT.

V is TRBV19 and J is TRBJ1-2; TRBD1 might be the D (6 bases). V was trimmed by 6 bases and J by 8 bases, leaving 22 bases between them. CDR1 and CDR2 from the germline V gene are LNHDA and SQIVND (reference sequence). The CDR3 contains 15 residues. CDR3 loop: CASRRQQGEGSGYTF. The CDR3 DNA follows: TGTGCCAGTAGACGGCAACAGGGAGAGGGATCCGGCTACACCTTC.

The chain is built from TRBV7-9 and TRBJ1-4, with TRBD1 as a possible D gene (5 bases). This CDR3 comprises 17 residues. Germline V gene data show CDR1 as SEHNR and CDR2 as FQNEAQ (reference sequence). Trimming took 5 bases from V and 0 from J, leaving 16 bases between them. In DNA, the CDR3 is TGTGCCAGCAGCCCCGGGACCCTCACTGCAACTAATGAAAAACTGTTTTTT. Its protein product is CASSPGTLTATNEKLFF.